This TCR beta chain originates from a study of T cells in Graves' hyperthyroidism and ophthalmopathy. Notes on the study in general: Most thyroid clonotypes expanded above 0.001 were also detected in blood.

On this clonotype: Its antigen is as yet unknown.

Germline V gene data show CDR1 as SGHRS and CDR2 as YFSETQ. This CDR3 spans 15 amino acids. V was pared by 1 base and J by 7 bases, with 16 bases between. It was RNA transcripts that yielded the amplified TCR beta CDR3 regions. The study used the HTBI primer set for a first-round RT-PCR of the TCR CDR3. TCRdb ran MiXCR on the multiplex PCR reads and lists one entry per CDR3 protein. This sample yields a few hundred thousand distinct CDR3 sequences, of which 14% to 15% are seen a single time; 32% belongs to the top ten. Stability of Graves' hyperthyroidism was defined as absent ophthalmopathy progression within 18 months.

The chain combines TRBV5-1 with TRBJ2-3; D is ambiguous. The receptor was derived from a woman in her twenties or thirties with Graves' hyperthyroidism. Sample: blood. CDR3 region: CASSLHSDSSNTQYF. CDR3 coding DNA: TGCGCCAGCAGCTTGCACAGCGATTCCTCAAATACGCAGTATTTT.